The rows below give T cell receptor beta chains drawn from one sample of a study of beta chain features in type 1 diabetes. Using immunoSEQ multiplex PCR, the repertoire was profiled, and TCRdb retains in-frame clones only, with some absent. The sample carries 120,000 or so clones, 15% to 20% recorded once. Sequenced sample: central memory CD4+ T cells from blood. These receptors originate from a man between 18 and 29 years old with type 1 diabetes. The CDR3 runs from the conserved cysteine through the conserved F or W. Each record gives: D gene, J gene, clone size, V gene, CDR3 protein, CDR3 DNA. A D gene is named only where the DNA matches it firmly. Not all rows give a size; the values are once, few, many and, for expanded clones, a class.

D gene: NA; J gene: TRBJ2-7; clone size: few; V gene: TRBV10-3; CDR3 protein: CATTDGTRSYEQYF; CDR3 DNA: TGTGCCACCACGGATGGGACACGAAGCTACGAGCAGTACTTC
D gene: TRBD2; J gene: TRBJ2-1; clone size: NA; V gene: TRBV7-2; CDR3 protein: CASSRREGEQFF; CDR3 DNA: TGTGCCAGCAGCCGAAGGGAGGGGGAGCAGTTCTTC
D gene: NA; J gene: TRBJ1-1; clone size: few; V gene: TRBV11-1; CDR3 protein: CASSLGQTNEAFF; CDR3 DNA: TGTGCCAGCAGCTTAGGGCAGACAAATGAAGCTTTCTTT
D gene: NA; J gene: TRBJ1-6; clone size: few; V gene: TRBV14; CDR3 protein: CASSQQYSPLHF; CDR3 DNA: TGTGCCAGCAGCCAACAGTATTCACCCCTCCACTTT
D gene: NA; J gene: TRBJ1-4; clone size: few; V gene: TRBV29-1; CDR3 protein: CSVQRQAGEKLFF; CDR3 DNA: TGCAGCGTTCAGCGACAGGCGGGGGAAAAACTGTTTTTT
D gene: NA; J gene: TRBJ2-7; clone size: NA; V gene: TRBV18; CDR3 protein: CASSPSQGYEQYF; CDR3 DNA: TGTGCCAGCTCACCAAGTCAGGGCTACGAGCAGTACTTC
D gene: NA; J gene: TRBJ2-3; clone size: many; V gene: TRBV29-1; CDR3 protein: CSVVPSGPGTDTQYF; CDR3 DNA: TGCAGCGTTGTCCCCTCGGGGCCGGGGACAGATACGCAGTATTTT
D gene: NA; J gene: TRBJ1-1; clone size: few; V gene: TRBV29-1; CDR3 protein: CSVEQVRPFF; CDR3 DNA: TGCAGCGTTGAGCAGGTTCGTCCTTTCTTT
D gene: TRBD2; J gene: TRBJ2-3; clone size: many; V gene: TRBV23-1; CDR3 protein: CASSQGPGLPSSTDTQYF; CDR3 DNA: TGCGCCAGCAGTCAAGGGCCGGGACTACCTTCTAGCACAGATACGCAGTATTTT
D gene: TRBD2; J gene: TRBJ2-1; clone size: once; V gene: TRBV12-5; CDR3 protein: CASGSGTSGLYNEQFF; CDR3 DNA: TGTGCTAGTGGTTCCGGGACTAGCGGGCTTTACAATGAGCAGTTCTTC
D gene: TRBD2; J gene: TRBJ2-2; clone size: NA; V gene: TRBV29-1; CDR3 protein: CSVAAGVTGELFF; CDR3 DNA: TGCAGCGTTGCCGCGGGGGTCACCGGGGAGCTGTTTTTT
D gene: NA; J gene: TRBJ1-2; clone size: NA; V gene: TRBV28; CDR3 protein: CASSFRGPNYGYTF; CDR3 DNA: TGTGCCAGCAGTTTCCGGGGCCCTAACTATGGCTACACCTTC
D gene: NA; J gene: TRBJ1-4; clone size: many; V gene: TRBV27; CDR3 protein: CASSFRRGSYEKLFF; CDR3 DNA: TGTGCCAGCAGCTTCCGCAGGGGATCTTATGAAAAACTGTTTTTT
D gene: TRBD1; J gene: TRBJ1-5; clone size: NA; V gene: TRBV19; CDR3 protein: CASSMEGQGYVQPQHF; CDR3 DNA: TGTGCCAGTAGTATGGAAGGACAGGGGTATGTTCAGCCCCAGCATTTT
D gene: NA; J gene: TRBJ1-1; clone size: NA; V gene: TRBV27; CDR3 protein: CASSYRVNTEAFF; CDR3 DNA: TGTGCCAGCAGTTACAGGGTGAACACTGAAGCTTTCTTT
D gene: NA; J gene: TRBJ2-3; clone size: NA; V gene: TRBV5-1; CDR3 protein: CASSLGSPRFTDTQYF; CDR3 DNA: TGCGCCAGCAGCTTGGGGAGTCCGAGATTCACAGATACGCAGTATTTT
D gene: NA; J gene: TRBJ1-1; clone size: few; V gene: TRBV7-9; CDR3 protein: CASSWRDRNTEAFF; CDR3 DNA: TGTGCCAGCAGCTGGAGAGACAGGAACACTGAAGCTTTCTTT
D gene: NA; J gene: TRBJ1-2; clone size: few; V gene: TRBV28; CDR3 protein: CASSSDIYGYTF; CDR3 DNA: TGTGCCAGCAGCTCAGACATCTATGGCTACACCTTC
D gene: NA; J gene: TRBJ2-1; clone size: few; V gene: TRBV5-1; CDR3 protein: CASSLGGPGLNNEQFF; CDR3 DNA: TGCGCCAGCAGCTTGGGGGGACCCGGATTGAACAATGAGCAGTTCTTC
D gene: TRBD2; J gene: TRBJ2-1; clone size: few; V gene: TRBV5-1; CDR3 protein: CASRPSGPDNEQFF; CDR3 DNA: TGCGCCAGCAGACCTAGCGGCCCAGACAATGAGCAGTTCTTC
D gene: TRBD1; J gene: TRBJ2-6; clone size: few; V gene: TRBV19; CDR3 protein: CASSNRDSHSGANVLTF; CDR3 DNA: TGTGCCAGTAGTAACCGGGACAGCCACTCTGGGGCCAACGTCCTGACTTTC
D gene: NA; J gene: TRBJ2-7; clone size: NA; V gene: TRBV13; CDR3 protein: CASSLVRRQGEQYF; CDR3 DNA: TGTGCCAGCAGCTTAGTGAGGAGGCAGGGCGAGCAGTACTTC
D gene: TRBD2; J gene: TRBJ2-3; clone size: NA; V gene: TRBV19; CDR3 protein: CATRPSGYTDTQYF; CDR3 DNA: TGTGCCACCAGGCCTAGCGGATACACAGATACGCAGTATTTT
D gene: TRBD1; J gene: TRBJ2-7; clone size: NA; V gene: TRBV7-2; CDR3 protein: CASSLATGQVFLEQYF; CDR3 DNA: TGTGCCAGCAGCTTAGCAACGGGACAGGTATTTCTCGAGCAGTACTTC
D gene: TRBD2; J gene: TRBJ2-2; clone size: NA; V gene: TRBV7-2; CDR3 protein: CASSQQLAGTTGELFF; CDR3 DNA: TGTGCCAGCAGTCAACAACTAGCGGGGACTACCGGGGAGCTGTTTTTT
D gene: TRBD1; J gene: TRBJ2-3; clone size: NA; V gene: TRBV18; CDR3 protein: CASSRMTGGNSDTQYF; CDR3 DNA: TGTGCCAGCTCACGAATGACAGGGGGCAATTCAGATACGCAGTATTTT
D gene: TRBD2; J gene: TRBJ2-1; clone size: NA; V gene: TRBV7-3; CDR3 protein: CASSLTSDSYNEQFF; CDR3 DNA: TGTGCCAGCAGCCTCACTAGCGATTCCTACAATGAGCAGTTCTTC